This T cell receptor beta chain is drawn from a study of PD-1 blockade in classical Hodgkin lymphoma (dated by TCRdb to the early 2020s). For the study in its entirety: Nivolumab dosing was 3 mg/kg intravenously every 2 weeks, continuing until either disease progression or unacceptable toxicity. A peripheral blood immune signature of response to PD-1 blockade in classical Hodgkin lymphoma was defined using TCR beta sequencing and CyTOF. What the work shows at the level of the full study, not this receptor alone: Among trial patients, those achieving complete response had baseline diversity similar to that of newly diagnosed patients, while diversity was significantly lower in partial responders and progressors. The study was limited to a single clinical trial cohort, and causes of repertoire differences, possibly disease activity or prior therapy, remained undefined. Newly diagnosed patients were reported to have lower baseline TCR diversity than healthy donors, and relapsed/refractory patients were reported to have lower baseline TCR diversity still. Patients starting nivolumab less than 1 year after ASCT had lower diversity and were excluded from later analyses to avoid confounding by immune reconstitution. A significant rise by C4D1 was seen in CD4+ but not CD8+ TCR diversity (p=0.0027 vs p=0.16), with the rise being most apparent in complete responders (p=0.02).

Points on this clone: This receptor's antigen is unknown. It has no much larger one-base neighbor in the sample; base qualities were not kept.

The time point label, read with the paper, signifies: cycle 4 day 1 (C4D1), after more than five weeks of nivolumab. Every trial patient had relapsed following autologous stem cell transplantation, and prior brentuximab vedotin exposure was what differed among cohorts A, B and C. Using a Miltenyi CD4+ T cell isolation kit, CD4+ T cells were purified from thawed PBMCs through magnetic negative selection. The trial cohort comprised some 60 patients with relapsed/refractory classical Hodgkin lymphoma whose best overall responses were complete response, partial response or progressive disease. Trial patients were treated with single-agent nivolumab in the multi-cohort phase II CheckMate 205 trial. An independent review committee assessed best overall response using the 2007 International Working Group response criteria. Trial PBMCs were collected just before the start of nivolumab (C1D1) and during therapy at cycle 2 day 1 and cycle 4 day 1. Peripheral blood was collected in 8 mL Vacutainer Cell Preparation Tubes, from which PBMCs were isolated by centrifugation and then cryopreserved. Purified CD4+ and CD8+ fractions were generated only in cases for which an additional PBMC sample was available. Magnetically labelled cells were removed on LS columns in a quadroMACS separator, and the flow-through was retained as the purified fraction.

The Qiagen DNeasy kit was used to extract genomic DNA from unsorted PBMCs and from the negatively selected CD4+ and CD8+ fractions. Using primers that anneal to V and J segments, immunoSEQ multiplex PCR amplified the TCR beta CDR3 regions. A synthetic immune receptor repertoire was used to minimize amplification bias, and remaining bias was computationally removed after sequencing. The published analysis was carried out like this. Repertoire diversity was quantified as the Shannon entropy index using custom Python scripts. The unsorted, CD4+ and CD8+ repertoires were each analyzed separately, with the exception of combined analyses, where CD4+ and CD8+ sequences were merged in silico. Clonal expansion was defined as a frequency increase of at least 2-fold after treatment compared with C1D1, and clones undetected at baseline were assigned a pseudocount of 0.5. Singleton clones were defined as clones with 0 or 1 copy at C1D1, and non-singleton clones were defined as clones with 2 or more copies. Clones expanded in unsorted samples were assigned a CD4+, CD8+ or unknown annotation through matching of protein sequences in sorted samples from the same patient. Diversity changes from C1D1 to C4D1 were tested in paired samples using Wilcoxon tests. The source is immuneACCESS, and TCRdb retained only in-frame sequences with V and J called. Part of the clones is not carried over; for the studies checked, unresolved V genes explain less than half of this, and the remainder is unexplained. V and J calls and clone size are given by that table; D and trimming were obtained from the DNA. The sample table holds roughly 20,000 clones, of which roughly four fifths were seen once. The leading ten clones occupy approximately 2% of the sample.

CDR1 and CDR2 are drawn from the germline V gene: SGHRS, YFSETQ. Trimmed from V: 4 bases; trimmed from J: 4 bases; junction bases lacking a gene match: 14. The CDR3 goes from the cysteine to the phenylalanine over 19 residues. Solely the CDR3 DNA is kept, with 57 bases framed from the first base. Source: CD4+ T cells from blood, taken before the fourth cycle of nivolumab. The TCR comes from a human donor with classical Hodgkin lymphoma. The rearrangement joined TRBV5-1 to TRBJ2-3; TRBD2 matches 14 bases in the middle. For the CDR3, the sequence is CASSQPGLAGDSPPDTQYF. The DNA reads as follows: TGCGCCAGCAGCCAACCGGGACTAGCGGGAGACTCCCCCCCAGATACGCAGTATTTT.